A selection of T cell receptor beta chains follows, all from one sample in a study of PD-1 blockade in classical Hodgkin lymphoma. Data came from immunoSEQ multiplex PCR; TCRdb stores just in-frame clones and leaves some out. Of about 50,000 clones in the sample, 88% are singletons; the top ten hold roughly 5.4%. This sample comprised peripheral blood mononuclear cells (PBMCs), obtained before the second cycle of nivolumab. The origin of the receptors is a human donor with classical Hodgkin lymphoma. CDR3s include the opening cysteine and the closing phenylalanine or tryptophan. Each record gives: V gene, clone size, D gene, J gene, CDR3 DNA, CDR3 protein. D genes are given only for firm matches. Clone size appears in some rows only: once, few, many, or a class for an expanded clone.

TRBV7-2	few	NA	TRBJ2-1	TGTGCCAGCAGCTTCCAGGTCAATGAGCAGTTCTTC	CASSFQVNEQFF
TRBV5-1	once	NA	TRBJ2-1	TGCGCCAGCAGCTTGGACGGGGTCTCCTACAATGAGCAGTTCTTC	CASSLDGVSYNEQFF
TRBV5-6	few	TRBD2	TRBJ2-1	TGTGCCAGCAGCTTGGATAGCGGGGCTACCTACAATGAGCAGTTCTTC	CASSLDSGATYNEQFF
TRBV5-1	NA	NA	TRBJ2-2	TGCGCCAGCAGCTTGGACCTCACAACCGGGGAGCTGTTTTTT	CASSLDLTTGELFF
TRBV6-4	NA	TRBD1	TRBJ1-5	TGTGCCAGCCTTCGACAGGGAAGGAGCAATCAGCCCCAGCATTTT	CASLRQGRSNQPQHF
TRBV11-3	NA	NA	TRBJ2-6	TGTGCCAGCAGTTTTCGGGGGGCCAACGTCCTGACTTTC	CASSFRGANVLTF
TRBV7-9	NA	NA	TRBJ1-1	TGTGCCAGCAGCTTATTGGACAGACACACTGAAGCTTTCTTT	CASSLLDRHTEAFF
TRBV5-1	NA	NA	TRBJ2-3	TGCGCCAGCAGCTTGGCAGCGACAGGCGGTCCCACAGATACGCAGTATTTT	CASSLAATGGPTDTQYF
TRBV7-9	NA	TRBD1	TRBJ1-5	TGTGCCAGCAGCTTGACAGGGGGCGGTCAGCCCCAGCATTTT	CASSLTGGGQPQHF
TRBV5-1	once	TRBD2	TRBJ2-5	TGCGCCAGCAGCTTGGGGACTAGCGGGGGGGTCCAAGAGACCCAGTACTTC	CASSLGTSGGVQETQYF